This T cell receptor (beta chain) was sequenced in a study of identical twins. Findings and caveats of the study: Insertions were reduced in abundant cord blood beta clonotypes but not in memory repertoires.

There are 12 residues in the CDR3. Germline CDR1 is ENHRY and CDR2 is SYGVKD. V lost 2 bases and J lost 7, with 9 bases in between. Regarding this clonotype: What it binds is unknown.

TCRdb reprocessed the 5' RACE reads via MiXCR and lists one record per CDR3 protein. The sample lists around 530,000 distinct CDR3 sequences; approximately 16% were seen once. Everyone who donated was a healthy Caucasian. This sample also belongs to another study, concerning yellow fever vaccine responses in identical twins. That work contributes: The authors reported partly convergent, partly personalized vaccine responses in identical twins.

The chain employs TRBV10-3 and TRBJ2-7, with D hard to call. The sequenced sample consisted of CD4+ T cells sorted from blood. This receptor was taken from a woman younger than 35 in good health. The CDR3 DNA follows: TGTGCCATCAGTGAGGATGGATGGGAGCAGTACTTC. It encodes CAISEDGWEQYF.